The clone carrying this T cell receptor (beta chain) was counted once. The antigen remains unidentified. Naive CD8 cells lacked CD45RO and underwent positive selection for CCR7, leaving out terminally differentiated effector memory CD45RA+ cells. This CDR3 is 15 amino acids long. CDR1 is KGHSH, CDR2 LQKENI, per germline. V shed 4 bases, J shed 1 base, and the junction held 3 bases outside the gene matches. The sample is drawn from a study of shared clonotypes between healthy human individuals. Overall study results and limits: Generation probabilities were higher for clonotypes shared across all four sorted-subset donors than for unshared ones. Naive CD4 clonotype sharing across several donors was roughly 5%. An effect of sequencing depth on clonotype sharing among donors was expected.

Sequencing was performed with immunoSEQ multiplex PCR; in TCRdb, only in-frame clones are kept and a portion is missing. This table has about 680,000 clones, around 92% appearing once. Material for sequencing was naive CD8+ T cells sorted from blood. J is TRBJ2-1 and V is TRBV18, with 8 nucleotides matching TRBD2. The clonotype was recovered from a man younger than 45 in good health. CDR3 in amino acids: CASSRLAPSYNEQFF. The CDR3 DNA reads TGTGCCAGCTCACGACTAGCGCCATCCTACAATGAGCAGTTCTTC.